The rows below give T cell receptor beta chains drawn from one sample of a study of CD8+ T cells in alopecia areata. Here immunoSEQ multiplex PCR was the method, and the copy in TCRdb shows in-frame clones only, minus some. The sample lists 85,000 to 110,000 clones; 86% were seen once. Sample: CD8+ T cells sorted from blood, taken at roughly week 30, from a patient treated with tofacitinib. All receptors derive from a human donor with alopecia areata. Both conserved end residues are part of each CDR3. A D gene is named only where the DNA matches it firmly. Expanded clones are given a class, and other clones once, few, many or no size at all.

d_call,j_call,v_call,clone_size,cdr3_aa,cdr3_nt
NA,TRBJ1-2,TRBV5-1,NA,CASSLADRRHGYTF,TGCGCCAGCAGCTTGGCCGACAGGAGGCATGGCTACACCTTC
NA,TRBJ2-3,TRBV30,few,CAWIGFWDKFNYTDTQYF,TGTGCCTGGATTGGGTTCTGGGACAAATTCAATTACACAGATACGCAGTATTTT
NA,TRBJ1-1,TRBV5-6,NA,CASSPGFRTNTGGTEAFF,TGTGCCAGCAGCCCTGGATTCCGGACGAATACGGGCGGGACTGAAGCTTTCTTT
NA,TRBJ2-2,TRBV7-3,once,CASSLTSATGELFF,TGTGCCAGCAGCTTAACGTCAGCCACCGGGGAGCTGTTTTTT
NA,TRBJ2-3,TRBV11-2,NA,CASSLDFTDTQYF,TGTGCCAGCAGCTTAGACTTTACAGATACGCAGTATTTT
TRBD1,TRBJ2-7,TRBV5-1,NA,CASSLVYRDRRYEQYF,TGCGCCAGCAGCTTGGTCTACCGGGACAGAAGATACGAGCAGTACTTC
NA,TRBJ1-1,TRBV29-1,NA,CSVVGKNTEAFF,TGCAGCGTTGTCGGCAAAAACACTGAGGCTTTCTTT
NA,TRBJ2-1,TRBV4-1,once,CASSLGVSPSNEQFF,TGCGCCAGCAGCCTTGGAGTTTCCCCTTCGAATGAGCAGTTCTTC
TRBD2,TRBJ2-5,TRBV7-9,NA,CASSAGLDLQETQYF,TGTGCCAGCAGCGCGGGACTAGACCTCCAAGAGACCCAGTACTTC
NA,TRBJ2-2,TRBV10-3,NA,CAISEGWRDGTGELFF,TGTGCCATCAGTGAGGGTTGGAGGGATGGAACCGGGGAGCTGTTTTTT
NA,TRBJ1-1,TRBV4-1,NA,CASSHGTEAFF,TGCGCCAGCAGCCACGGGACTGAAGCTTTCTTT
NA,TRBJ2-4,TRBV29-1,NA,CSVAAMDKNIQYF,TGCAGCGTTGCTGCCATGGACAAAAACATTCAGTACTTC
TRBD2,TRBJ2-5,TRBV27,NA,CASSLLAGGQETQYF,TGTGCCAGCAGTTTATTGGCGGGAGGCCAAGAGACCCAGTACTTC
TRBD2,TRBJ2-7,TRBV27,NA,CASSPTSGGFYEQYF,TGTGCCAGCAGCCCGACTAGCGGGGGGTTCTACGAGCAGTACTTC
TRBD1,TRBJ2-1,TRBV7-7,NA,CASSLSPTGASYNEQFF,TGTGCCAGCAGCTTATCTCCCACAGGGGCGTCCTACAATGAGCAGTTCTTC
NA,TRBJ2-7,TRBV7-9,NA,CASSGHSSYEQYF,TGTGCCAGCAGCGGACACAGCTCCTACGAGCAGTACTTC
TRBD1,TRBJ1-1,TRBV6-4,NA,CASSPRTGTVNTEAFF,TGTGCCAGCAGCCCTCGGACCGGGACAGTGAACACTGAAGCTTTCTTT
NA,TRBJ2-1,TRBV11-2,NA,CASSISHYNEQFF,TGTGCCAGCAGCATAAGTCACTACAATGAGCAGTTCTTC
NA,TRBJ2-4,TRBV5-1,NA,CASSLADPRSAQYF,TGCGCCAGCAGCTTGGCAGACCCGCGGAGCGCTCAGTACTTC
TRBD1,TRBJ2-7,TRBV4-1,NA,CASSHTGQSYEQYF,TGCGCCAGCAGCCACACGGGACAGTCCTACGAGCAGTACTTC
NA,TRBJ2-1,TRBV5-1,few,CASSLVSGDSYNEQFF,TGCGCCAGCAGCTTGGTCTCGGGGGACTCCTACAATGAGCAGTTCTTC
NA,TRBJ1-1,TRBV29-1,NA,CSVVADTEAFF,TGCAGCGTTGTGGCGGATACTGAAGCTTTCTTT